This T cell receptor (beta chain) was captured by sequencing in a study of T cells in tuberculosis. In germline, CDR1 is ENHRY, CDR2 SYGVKD. The CDR3 has 11 amino acids. Deletions cut 10 bases from V and 0 bases from J, with 7 bases between. The study, taken as a whole, reports: T cells binding CD1B-GMM tetramer weakly possibly escaped the sort.

Sequencing was performed with immunoSEQ multiplex PCR; in TCRdb, only in-frame clones are kept and a portion is missing. The table has 70,000 to 95,000 clones, roughly 88% seen once. Sorting used thawed, overnight-rested PBMC stained with anti-CD3, a viability dye and GMM-loaded CD1B tetramer. The lipid loaded on the CD1B tetramers was C32 glucose monomycolate from Rhodococcus equi. CD14-expressing monocytes were removed from PBMC before cryopreservation and sorting. From each donor, some 100,000 tetramer-negative cells were sorted. The chain combines TRBV10-3 with TRBJ2-7; no clear D gene. This receptor was taken from an adult woman with latent tuberculosis. The source material was CD1b-GMM tetramer-negative cells sorted from PBMCs. CDR3 in DNA: TGTGCCACCTCAGACTCCTACGAGCAGTACGTC. As protein: CATSDSYEQYV.